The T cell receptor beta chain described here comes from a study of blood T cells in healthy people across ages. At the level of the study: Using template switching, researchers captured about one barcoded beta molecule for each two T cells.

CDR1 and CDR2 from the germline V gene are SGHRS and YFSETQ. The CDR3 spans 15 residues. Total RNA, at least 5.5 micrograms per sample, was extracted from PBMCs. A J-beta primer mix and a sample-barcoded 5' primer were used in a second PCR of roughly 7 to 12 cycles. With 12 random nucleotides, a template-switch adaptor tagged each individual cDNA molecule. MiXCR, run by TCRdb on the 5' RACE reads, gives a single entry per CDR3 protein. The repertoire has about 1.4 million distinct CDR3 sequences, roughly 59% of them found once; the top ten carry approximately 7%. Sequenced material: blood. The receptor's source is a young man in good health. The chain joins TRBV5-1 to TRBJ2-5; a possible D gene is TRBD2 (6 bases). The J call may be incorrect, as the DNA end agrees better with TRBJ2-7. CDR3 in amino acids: CASSNKEGSLYEQYF. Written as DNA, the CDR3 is TGCGCCAGCAGCAACAAGGAGGGGTCCTTGTACGAGCAGTACTTC.